This TCR beta chain stems from a study of beta chain features in type 1 diabetes (dated by TCRdb to the late 2010s). General notes on the study: Mean age, gender distribution, total cell number and subset yield did not differ between patients and healthy donors. The study compared the TCRB repertoires of sorted circulating CD4+ T cell subsets in recently diagnosed type 1 diabetes patients with those in matched healthy donors. Regulatory and stem cell-like memory subsets were obtained from only 8 patients and roughly 8 healthy donors, while naive and central memory subsets were obtained from all 30 or so donors. Across all samples, 90 million to 130 million sorted cells were examined, and cell number per subset correlated strongly with RNA yield. Paper-wide results and their limitations: Type 1 diabetes patients showed a moderate but significant shortening of TCRB CDR3 length in all four CD4+ subsets. HLA sub-analyses involved small numbers of individuals, so any influence of HLA type on TCRB rearrangement remained unresolved. Sequencing cDNA rather than genomic DNA could over-represent highly expressing activated cells, although activation and CD3 levels did not differ between groups. PCR may preferentially amplify shorter templates, but because patient and control samples were amplified and corrected together, any resulting skew would affect both groups equally. Patients with type 1 diabetes made fewer insertions and deleted more nucleotides at VDJ recombination sites, implying thymic rearrangement abnormalities. Naive, central memory and regulatory TCRB repertoires appeared to be more similar among patients than among healthy donors.

This clone has only a few counts. No antigen is known for it. No base quality values were provided; no much bigger clone lies one nucleotide off. The entire amount of isolated RNA was reverse transcribed using the High Capacity cDNA Reverse Transcription Kit, so the sequenced TCRB transcripts were expressed ones. Deep immunoSEQ sequencing was performed on naive, central memory and regulatory T cell samples, with an average of approximately 4 million total reads per sample. Sorted cells were lysed in RLT buffer and RNA was extracted with DNase-treated RNeasy Micro or Mini kits, depending on cell number. To prevent cross-contamination, every cell subset was processed on its own, while patient and healthy donor samples were processed together. TCRB sequences were amplified from cDNA with the immunoSEQ multiplex PCR, producing 87-bp fragments spanning the CDR3 region. Sequencing of the amplicons was done on the Illumina HiSeq platform. The original pipeline was this. Synthetic template baselines were used to correct PCR bias computationally, reads within Hamming distance 2 were collapsed, and singletons that could not be merged were discarded. Reads were aligned against IMGT so that V, D and J genes, CDR3 length and insertions or deletions at six rearrangement sites could be assigned. Within each subset, clonotype counts were normalized to sorted cell number, and only after that were true diversity and Gini coefficients computed with the tcR R package. The overlap coefficient, calculated on TCRB nucleotide sequences, was used to measure repertoire sharing. The table was pulled from immuneACCESS by TCRdb, which kept in-frame rearrangements only. Such tables lose some clones; where checked, under half of the loss comes from unresolved V genes, and the rest has no known cause. That table furnishes V, J and clone size, whereas the DNA furnished D and trimming. This sample is represented by about 150,000 clones; around 8% of them were singletons. Of the sample, about 0.6% is held by the ten largest clones.

A single peripheral blood draw of approximately 120 mL on average was collected from each donor into heparinised tubes. A BD FACSAria II and a panel including CD45RO, CCR7, CD25, CD127, CD95 and CD27 were used to sort naive, central memory, regulatory and stem cell-like memory CD4+ T cells. Purity was above 95% for every sorted population. PBMCs were isolated right away by Lymphoprep density gradient centrifugation and were stained directly, without culture. So that batch effects would be minimized, each experiment stained and sorted samples in pairs, pairing one healthy donor with one patient. Here V drops 1 base and J drops 1 base, and the junction holds 2 bases not matched to any gene. As encoded in the germline V gene, CDR1 is SGHRS while CDR2 is YFSETQ. Reading from cysteine to phenylalanine, the CDR3 counts 16 amino acids. Here the CDR3 DNA is all that survives: 48 bases in frame from base 1.

This receptor was obtained from a man younger than 35 in good health. The sample taken for sequencing was central memory CD4+ T cells from blood. The chain was built from TRBV5-1 and TRBJ2-3, with 11 bases matching TRBD2. The nucleotides read TGCGCCAGCAGCTTGCAACTAGCGGGGGGCACAGATACGCAGTATTTT. Protein translation: CASSLQLAGGTDTQYF.